This T cell receptor beta chain was sequenced for a study of T-cell reconstitution after alpha-beta-depleted transplantation in children. The TCRbeta library was prepared with unique molecular identifiers. Each CDR3 protein is one row after TCRdb ran MiXCR on the PCR reads. The top ten hold under 30% of the sample, which has about a million distinct CDR3 sequences, roughly 29% seen once. The length of the CDR3 is 16 residues. The germline gives CDR1 SGHRS, CDR2 YFSETQ. The V gene lost 4 bases and the J gene lost 1 base, with 16 bases spanning the gap. This chain uses TRBV5-1 with TRBJ2-3; weak D call: TRBD1 (6 bases). The sequencing used PBMCs, mostly from graft donor cells, collected 360 days after TCRalphabeta/CD19-depleted stem cell transplant. The sequence came from a boy in the first two years of life who had a stem cell transplant for SCID, so the T cells may come from the graft donor. CDR3 nucleotide sequence: TGCGCCAGCAGCACCCACAGGGAAGGGGGCACAGATACGCAGTATTTT. This encodes CASSTHREGGTDTQYF.